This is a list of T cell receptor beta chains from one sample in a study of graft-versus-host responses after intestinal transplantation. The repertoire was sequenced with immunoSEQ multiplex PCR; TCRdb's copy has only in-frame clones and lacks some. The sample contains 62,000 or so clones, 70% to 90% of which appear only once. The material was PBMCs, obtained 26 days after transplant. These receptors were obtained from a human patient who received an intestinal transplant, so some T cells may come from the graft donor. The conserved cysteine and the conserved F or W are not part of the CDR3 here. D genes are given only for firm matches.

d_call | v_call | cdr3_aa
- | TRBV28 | ASSSRVELF
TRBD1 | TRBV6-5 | ASSYAIGQVTGELF
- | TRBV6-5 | ASSPSGTLQETQY
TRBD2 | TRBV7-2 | ASSLTSGILGHEQF
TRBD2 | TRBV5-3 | ARSPTTGGSYEQY
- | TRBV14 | ATQQGLNTEAF
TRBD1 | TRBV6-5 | ASSLQGANEQF
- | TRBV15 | ATSREVGRSYNEQF
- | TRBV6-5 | ASSYLLAGELF
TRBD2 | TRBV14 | ASSPGASGGKDNEQF
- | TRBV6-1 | ASSEGNRLVTEAF
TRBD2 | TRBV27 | ASSFLTSGGHETQY
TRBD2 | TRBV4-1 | ASSRPSGGGELF
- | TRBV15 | ATSREDKGNTEAF
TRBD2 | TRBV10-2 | ASGTSGGRTDTQY
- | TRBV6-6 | ASSSRISNQPQH
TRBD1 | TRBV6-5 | ASSYFGQGDEKLF
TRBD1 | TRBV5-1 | ASSSGQGYTEAF
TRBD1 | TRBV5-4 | ASSLDRSYEQY
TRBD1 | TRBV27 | ASSLAGGPGELF
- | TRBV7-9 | ASSLGSSRSGNTIY
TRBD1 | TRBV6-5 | ASSPGTGSSPLH
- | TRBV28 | ASSGLEGELF
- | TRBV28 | ASSYVTGPNTEAF
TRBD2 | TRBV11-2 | ASSPRQGGREYEQY
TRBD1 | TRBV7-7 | ASGSPGQGASSYEQY
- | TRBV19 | ASSMVSGNQPQH
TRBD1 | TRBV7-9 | ASSSPQGSTDTQY
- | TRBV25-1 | ASSDEWQVTDTQY
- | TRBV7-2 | ASSLAGFNQPQH
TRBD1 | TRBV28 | ASSPGTGEKTEAF
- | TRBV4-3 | ASSLQRNSPLH
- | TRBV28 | ASSLMVPNGEKLF
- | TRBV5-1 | ASSLAADYGYT
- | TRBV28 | ASSYTENTEAF
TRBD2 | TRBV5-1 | ASRTGGSYNEQF
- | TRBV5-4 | ASSFGVLTHSPDEQY
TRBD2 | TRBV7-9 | ASSAPGLAGFRF
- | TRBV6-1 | ASRTALHNNEQF
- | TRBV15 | ATSSPEGYGNTIY
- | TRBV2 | ASSRQGPIQETQY
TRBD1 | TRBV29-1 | SVVGQINSGANVLT
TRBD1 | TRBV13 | ASSSTGHYGYT
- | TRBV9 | ASSPEVSGNTIY